Included here is one T cell receptor beta chain sequence, with context. The entry originates in a study of blood T cell repertoires in COVID-19. V lost 8 bases and J 10 bases, leaving 14 bases between the germline ends. Germline V lookup: CDR1 GTSNPN, CDR2 SVGIG (reference sequence). The length of the CDR3 is 11 residues. As originally analysed: The assay estimated nucleated cells by amplifying reference gene primers. Sequenced by immunoSEQ multiplex PCR; TCRdb stores in-frame clones only, minus some. V and J calls and clone size come straight from that table; D and trimming were deduced from the DNA. Here the sample spans fewer than 250,000 clones, 90% being singletons.

The sequence was collected from a man aged 30-40 years who had been exposed to COVID-19. The rearrangement links TRBV30 to TRBJ1-4, with D uncertain. The material sequenced was PBMCs or T cells enriched from blood (not recorded which). The CDR3 is CALKSGRKLFF. The CDR3 DNA follows: TGTGCCCTAAAATCGGGGAGAAAACTGTTTTTT.